This T cell receptor beta chain was obtained from a study of blood T cell repertoires in COVID-19. The overall study: Donors in the United States, Italy and Spain gave samples during acute or convalescent COVID-19. PBMCs, B-cell-depleted T cells, or T cells provided the cDNA or gDNA that made up the material.

In the source study's methods: Using reference gene primer amplification, nucleated cell counts were estimated. Profiling relied on immunoSEQ multiplex PCR, and the TCRdb table lists in-frame clones only, not all of them. From that table come the V and J calls and clone size; the DNA was used to work out D and trimming. This sample yields 200,000 or so clones, of which under 90% are seen a single time; approximately 6% belongs to the top ten. CDR3 length equals 15 residues. V trimming: 6 bases; J trimming: 3 bases; junction bases outside the gene matches: 8. Germline CDR1 is MNHEY and CDR2 is SVGAGI.

Sequencing was carried out using peripheral blood. The chain couples TRBV6-5 to TRBJ1-5; 7 positions agree with TRBD1. The TCR sequence derives from a man older than 75 with acute or convalescent COVID-19. The chain's CDR3 is CASSLDRAANQPQHF. The CDR3 DNA sequence: TGTGCCAGCAGCCTTGACAGGGCCGCCAATCAGCCCCAGCATTTT.